This T cell receptor (beta chain) comes out of a study of blood T cell repertoires in COVID-19. Study-wide background: Italy, Spain and the United States were the sources of the convalescent and acute COVID-19 samples. T cells, B-cell-depleted T cells, or PBMCs provided the cDNA or gDNA that served as material.

Clones were read by immunoSEQ multiplex PCR, and TCRdb kept only the in-frame ones, dropping some. The sample lists about 320,000 clones; about 86% were seen once. Sequencing input: peripheral blood. The sequence was collected from a woman aged 45 to 65 with acute or convalescent COVID-19.

The CDR3 coding sequence is TGTGCCAGTAGTTCGCCCAGGGATTATAGCAATCAGCCCCAGCATTTT. Amino acid sequence: CASSSPRDYSNQPQHF. The gene calls are TRBV19 and TRBJ1-5; the D gene is possibly TRBD1 (5 bases). The V gene's germline CDR1 is LNHDA and CDR2 SQIVND (reference sequence). With 5 bases removed from V and 0 bases from J, the gap between germline ends came to 14 bases. The CDR3 extends over 16 amino acids. Filled out from reference TRBV19 and TRBJ1-5, the complete variable domain reads DGGITQSPKYLFRKEGQNVTLSCEQNLNHDAMYWYRQDPGQGLRLIYYSQIVNDFQKGDIAEGYSVSREKKESFPLTVTSAQKNPTAFYLCASSSPRDYSNQPQHFGDGTRLSIL.